The rows below give T cell receptor beta chains drawn from one sample of a study of T-cell memory formation after mild COVID-19. TCRdb used MiXCR to reprocess the 5' RACE reads, holding one entry per CDR3 protein. Among approximately 65,000 distinct CDR3 sequences listed, about a sixth were seen once. What was sequenced was PBMCs or a T cell subset sorted from them (not recorded which). These receptor sequences come from an adult woman who had mild COVID-19 (a few samples of this study predate the infection). Cell type and time point are not known. The CDR3 runs from the conserved cysteine through the conserved F or W. The D gene is left open where the match is weak. Only some rows state a clone size, as once, few, many or a class for expanded clones.

abundance	v_gene	d_gene	j_gene	CDR3nt	CDR3aa
few	TRBV24-1	TRBD1	TRBJ1-1	TGTGCCACCAGAGGGGGCGGGCCGGGCACTGAAGCTTTCTTT	CATRGGGPGTEAFF
many	TRBV20-1	TRBD2	TRBJ2-7	TGCAGTGCTACAACTAGCGGGGAGGGTTACGAGCAGTACTTC	CSATTSGEGYEQYF
few	TRBV5-1	TRBD1	TRBJ2-7	TGCGCCAGCAGCTTGGGACAGGGCTTAAGCGAGCAGTACTTC	CASSLGQGLSEQYF
few	TRBV29-1	-	TRBJ2-5	TGCAGCGTGCGAAGCGGGACCCAGTACTTC	CSVRSGTQYF
few	TRBV2	TRBD1	TRBJ2-3	TGTGCCAGGGGGACAGGGGGCGTTTTTACAGATACGCAGTATTTT	CARGTGGVFTDTQYF
few	TRBV6-5	TRBD2	TRBJ2-5	TGTGCCAGCAGGGCGGGGGGGACACCACGCGAGACCCAGTACTTC	CASRAGGTPRETQYF
-	TRBV29-1	TRBD2	TRBJ2-5	TGCAGCGTTGAGGGGGGGGTGTTGAGCCAAGAGACCCAGTACTTC	CSVEGGVLSQETQYF
many	TRBV12-3/TRBV12-4	-	TRBJ2-7	TGTGCCAGCAGTTTAGGCTACGAGCAGTACTTC	CASSLGYEQYF
many	TRBV5-1	TRBD2	TRBJ2-7	TGTGCCAGCAGCTTGACTAGCGGGTCCTACGAGCAGTACTTC	CASSLTSGSYEQYF
once	TRBV27	TRBD2	TRBJ2-1	TGTGCCAGCAGTGCGGGGACTAGCGGTAACAATGAGCAGTTCTTC	CASSAGTSGNNEQFF
-	TRBV15	-	TRBJ2-1	TGTGCCACCAGCAGAGCCGGGTATAATGAGCAGTTCTTC	CATSRAGYNEQFF
many	TRBV7-9	-	TRBJ2-5	TGTGCCAGCAGCTTAGGGCCGGCCCAGTACTTC	CASSLGPAQYF
-	TRBV7-8	TRBD2	TRBJ2-3	TGTGCCAGCAGCATCCAAGCTAGCGGGAGGACAGATACGCAGTATTTT	CASSIQASGRTDTQYF
few	TRBV23-1	-	TRBJ2-3	TGCGCCAGCAGTCACTCTGGACCGTTAGATACGCAGTATTTT	CASSHSGPLDTQYF
few	TRBV30	-	TRBJ2-2	TGTGCCTGGAGTGTAGGGACGCCGAACACCGGGGAGCTGTTTTTT	CAWSVGTPNTGELFF
few	TRBV7-9	-	TRBJ2-3	TGTGCCATCAACCACAGGGTCACGGATACGCAGTATTTT	CAINHRVTDTQYF
once	TRBV29-1	-	TRBJ2-1	TGCAGCGCTCAGGAGGGTGTTGGGGATGAGCAGTTCTTC	CSAQEGVGDEQFF
-	TRBV7-9	-	TRBJ1-1	TGTGCCAGCAGCCAGACCCTGAACACTGAAGCTTTCTTT	CASSQTLNTEAFF
few	TRBV6-5	-	TRBJ1-1	TGTGCCAGCAGTTACTCGGACGGCCCGGCTGAAGCTTTCTTT	CASSYSDGPAEAFF
-	TRBV7-2	TRBD2	TRBJ2-1	TGTGCCAGCAGCACTGGACTAGTGGTGGTTAATGAGCAGTTCTTC	CASSTGLVVVNEQFF
-	TRBV7-6	TRBD1	TRBJ1-5	TGTGCCAGCAGCTTTGGGACAGGGGGCGAGTGGGGCAATCAGCCCCAGCATTTT	CASSFGTGGEWGNQPQHF
-	TRBV3-1	-	TRBJ2-5	TGTGCCAGCAGCCTCCAGGGCCAAGACGAGACCCAGTACTTC	CASSLQGQDETQYF
-	TRBV20-1	-	TRBJ1-4	TGCAGTGCCCCATTGGAAGGTGAAAAACTGTTTTTT	CSAPLEGEKLFF